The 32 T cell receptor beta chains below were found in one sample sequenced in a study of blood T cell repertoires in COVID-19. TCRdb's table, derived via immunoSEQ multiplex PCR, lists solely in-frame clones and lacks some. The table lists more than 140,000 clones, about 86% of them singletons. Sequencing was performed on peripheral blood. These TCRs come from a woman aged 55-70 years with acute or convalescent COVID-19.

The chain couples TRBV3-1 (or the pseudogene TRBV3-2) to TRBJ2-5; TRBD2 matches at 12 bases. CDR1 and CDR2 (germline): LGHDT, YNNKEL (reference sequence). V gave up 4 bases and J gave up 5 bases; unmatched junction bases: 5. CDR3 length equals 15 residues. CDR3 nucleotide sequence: TGTGCCAGCAGCCCCCTAGCGGGGGGGCCGGAGACCCAGTACTTC. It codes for CASSPLAGGPETQYF.

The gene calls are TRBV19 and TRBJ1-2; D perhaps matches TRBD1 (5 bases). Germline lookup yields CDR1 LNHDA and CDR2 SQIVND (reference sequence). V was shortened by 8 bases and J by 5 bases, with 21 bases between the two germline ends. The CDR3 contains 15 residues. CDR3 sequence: CASHVGPRVMYGYTF. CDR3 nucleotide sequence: TGTGCCAGTCATGTAGGTCCCAGGGTCATGTATGGCTACACCTTC.

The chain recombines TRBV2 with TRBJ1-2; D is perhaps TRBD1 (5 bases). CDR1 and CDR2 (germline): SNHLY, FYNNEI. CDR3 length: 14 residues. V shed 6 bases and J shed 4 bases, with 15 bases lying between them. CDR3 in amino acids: CASRVDRTSYGYTF. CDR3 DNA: TGTGCCAGCAGGGTAGACAGAACCTCCTATGGCTACACCTTC.

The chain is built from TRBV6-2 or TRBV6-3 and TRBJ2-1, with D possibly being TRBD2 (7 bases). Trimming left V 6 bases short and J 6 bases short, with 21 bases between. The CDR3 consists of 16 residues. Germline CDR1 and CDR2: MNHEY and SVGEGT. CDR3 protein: CASSLPGAGVGNEQFF. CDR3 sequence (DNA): TGTGCCAGCAGCCTCCCAGGGGCGGGGGTCGGCAATGAGCAGTTCTTC.

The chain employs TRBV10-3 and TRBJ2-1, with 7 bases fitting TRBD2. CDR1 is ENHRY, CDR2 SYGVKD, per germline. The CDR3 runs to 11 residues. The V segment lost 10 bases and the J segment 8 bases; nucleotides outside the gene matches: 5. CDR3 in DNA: TGTGCCACGGAGGGGAGGGATGAGCAGTTCTTC. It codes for CATEGRDEQFF.

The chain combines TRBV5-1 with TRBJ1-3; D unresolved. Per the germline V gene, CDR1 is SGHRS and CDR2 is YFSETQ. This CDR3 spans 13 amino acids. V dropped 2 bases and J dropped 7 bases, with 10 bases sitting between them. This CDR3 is CASSLGDGNTIYF. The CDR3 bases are TGCGCCAGCAGCTTAGGCGACGGGAACACCATATATTTT.

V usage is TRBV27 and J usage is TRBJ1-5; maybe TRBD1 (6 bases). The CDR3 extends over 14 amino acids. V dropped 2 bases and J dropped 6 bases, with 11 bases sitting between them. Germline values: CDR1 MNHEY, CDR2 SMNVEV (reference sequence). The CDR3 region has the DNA TGTGCCAGCAGTTTAGCAGGGGCCGGTCAGCCCCAGCATTTT. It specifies CASSLAGAGQPQHF.

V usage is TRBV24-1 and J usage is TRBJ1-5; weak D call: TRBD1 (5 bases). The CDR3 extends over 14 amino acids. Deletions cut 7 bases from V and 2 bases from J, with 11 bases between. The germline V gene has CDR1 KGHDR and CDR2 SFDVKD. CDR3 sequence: CATSPQGGNQPQHF. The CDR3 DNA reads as TGTGCCACCAGCCCTCAAGGGGGCAATCAGCCCCAGCATTTT.

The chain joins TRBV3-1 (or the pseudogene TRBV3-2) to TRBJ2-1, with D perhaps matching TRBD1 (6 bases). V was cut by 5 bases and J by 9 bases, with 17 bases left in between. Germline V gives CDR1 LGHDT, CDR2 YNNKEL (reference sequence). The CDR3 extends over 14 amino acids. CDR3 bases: TGTGCCAGCAGCACCAGGACTCGAGGGGGTGAGCAGTTCTTC. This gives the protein CASSTRTRGGEQFF.

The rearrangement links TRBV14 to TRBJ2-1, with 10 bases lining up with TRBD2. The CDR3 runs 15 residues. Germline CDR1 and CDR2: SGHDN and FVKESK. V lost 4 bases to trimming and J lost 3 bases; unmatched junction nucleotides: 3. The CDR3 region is CASSPLAGRYNEQFF. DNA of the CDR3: TGTGCCAGCAGCCCACTAGCGGGGCGCTACAATGAGCAGTTCTTC. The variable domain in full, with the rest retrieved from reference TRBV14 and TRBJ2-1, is EAGVTQFPSHSVIEKGQTVTLRCDPISGHDNLYWYRRVMGKEIKFLLHFVKESKQDESGMPNNRFLAERTGGTYSTLKVQPAELEDSGVYFCASSPLAGRYNEQFFGPGTRLTVL.

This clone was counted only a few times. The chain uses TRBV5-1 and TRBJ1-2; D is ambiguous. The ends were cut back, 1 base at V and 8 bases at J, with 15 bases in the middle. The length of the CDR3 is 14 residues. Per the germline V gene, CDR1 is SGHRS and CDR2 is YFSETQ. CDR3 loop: CASSLSPGPRGYTF. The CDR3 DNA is TGCGCCAGCAGCTTGTCCCCTGGCCCACGCGGCTACACCTTC. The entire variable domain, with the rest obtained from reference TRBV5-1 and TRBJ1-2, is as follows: KAGVTQTPRYLIKTRGQQVTLSCSPISGHRSVSWYQQTPGQGLQFLFEYFSETQRNKGNFPGRFSGRQFSNSRSEMNVSTLELGDSALYLCASSLSPGPRGYTFGSGTRLTVV.

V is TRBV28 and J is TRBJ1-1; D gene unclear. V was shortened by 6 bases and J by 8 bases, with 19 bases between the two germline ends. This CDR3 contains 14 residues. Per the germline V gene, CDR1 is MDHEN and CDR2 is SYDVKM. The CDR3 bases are TGTGCCAGCAGCCTCCCGAGCGGGAGCCTAGAAGCTTTCTTT. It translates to CASSLPSGSLEAFF.

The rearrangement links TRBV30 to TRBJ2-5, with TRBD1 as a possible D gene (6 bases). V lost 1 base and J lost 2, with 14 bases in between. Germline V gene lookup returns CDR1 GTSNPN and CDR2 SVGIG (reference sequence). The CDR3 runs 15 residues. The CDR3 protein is CAWSGGQKRQETQYF. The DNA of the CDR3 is TGTGCCTGGAGTGGAGGACAGAAACGACAAGAGACCCAGTACTTC.

The CDR3 DNA is TGTGCCTGGAGTACCGGTTCCTACGAGCAGTACTTC. Translating gives CAWSTGSYEQYF. V and J are TRBV30 and TRBJ2-7, with D unresolved. The germline CDR1 and CDR2 sequences are GTSNPN and SVGIG (reference sequence). V shed 2 bases and J shed 1 base, with 6 bases lying between them. CDR3 size: 12 residues.

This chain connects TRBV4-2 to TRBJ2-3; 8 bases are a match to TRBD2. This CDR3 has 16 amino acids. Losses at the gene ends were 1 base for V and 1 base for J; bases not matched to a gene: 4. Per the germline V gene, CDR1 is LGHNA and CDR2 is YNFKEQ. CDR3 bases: TGTGCCAGCAGCCAAGTGGATAGCGGGGGCACAGATACGCAGTATTTT. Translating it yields CASSQVDSGGTDTQYF.

In DNA, the CDR3 is TGCAGCGTTGGGGTCCAGGGGCGAGGCTACACCTTC. Residues: CSVGVQGRGYTF. This chain uses TRBV29-1 with TRBJ1-2; D perhaps matches TRBD1 (6 bases). V was pared by 4 bases and J by 8 bases, with 14 bases between. Germline V CDR1 and CDR2: SQVTM, ANQGSEA. The CDR3 runs 12 residues.

The CDR3 bases are TGTGCCAGGGGGACAGGTCGTGCATCCCAGTACTTC. It is translated as CARGTGRASQYF. The chain carries TRBV2 and TRBJ2-5; 8 bases fit TRBD1. Trimming removed 9 bases from V and 9 bases from J; junction bases left unmatched: 9. There are 12 residues in the CDR3. Germline V gives CDR1 SNHLY, CDR2 FYNNEI.

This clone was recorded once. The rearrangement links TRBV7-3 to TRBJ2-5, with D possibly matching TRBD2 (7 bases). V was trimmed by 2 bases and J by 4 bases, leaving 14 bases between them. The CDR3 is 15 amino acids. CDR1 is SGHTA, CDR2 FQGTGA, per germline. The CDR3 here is CASSLGRGVAETQYF. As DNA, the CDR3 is TGTGCCAGCAGCTTAGGGAGGGGGGTAGCAGAGACCCAGTACTTC.

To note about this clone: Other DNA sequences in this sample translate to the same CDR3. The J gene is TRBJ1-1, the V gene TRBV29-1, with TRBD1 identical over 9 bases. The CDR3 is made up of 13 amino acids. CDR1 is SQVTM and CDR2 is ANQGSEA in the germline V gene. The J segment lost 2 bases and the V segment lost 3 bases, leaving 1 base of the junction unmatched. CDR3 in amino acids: CSVEGQGNTEAFF. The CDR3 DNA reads TGCAGCGTTGAGGGACAGGGAAACACTGAAGCTTTCTTT.

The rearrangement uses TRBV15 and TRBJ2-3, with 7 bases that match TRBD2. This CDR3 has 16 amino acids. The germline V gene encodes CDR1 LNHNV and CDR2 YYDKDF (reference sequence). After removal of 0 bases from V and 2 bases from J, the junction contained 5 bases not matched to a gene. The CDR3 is CATSRESGVPTDTQYF. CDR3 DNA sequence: TGTGCCACCAGCAGAGAAAGCGGGGTGCCCACAGATACGCAGTATTTT.

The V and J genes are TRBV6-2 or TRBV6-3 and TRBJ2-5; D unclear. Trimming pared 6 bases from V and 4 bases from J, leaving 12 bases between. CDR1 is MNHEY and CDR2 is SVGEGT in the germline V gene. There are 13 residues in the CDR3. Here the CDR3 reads CASSRIPGETQYF. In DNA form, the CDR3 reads TGTGCCAGCAGCCGTATCCCAGGAGAGACCCAGTACTTC.

The CDR3 DNA is TGTGCCAGCAGTCCCGAAGCCAGCGGTCAGCCCCAGCATTTT. Translating it yields CASSPEASGQPQHF. This sequence joins TRBV9 and TRBJ1-5; no clear D. Trimming left V 5 bases short and J 6 bases short, with 15 bases between. CDR3 length equals 14 residues. CDR1 is SGDLS, CDR2 YYNGEE, per germline.

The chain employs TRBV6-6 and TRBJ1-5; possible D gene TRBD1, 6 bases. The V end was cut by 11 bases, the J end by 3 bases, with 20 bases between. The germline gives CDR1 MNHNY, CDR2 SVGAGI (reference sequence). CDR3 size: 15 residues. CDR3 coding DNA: TGTGCCCCCCCGGTTATCGGGGACATCAATCAGCCCCAGCATTTT. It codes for CAPPVIGDINQPQHF.

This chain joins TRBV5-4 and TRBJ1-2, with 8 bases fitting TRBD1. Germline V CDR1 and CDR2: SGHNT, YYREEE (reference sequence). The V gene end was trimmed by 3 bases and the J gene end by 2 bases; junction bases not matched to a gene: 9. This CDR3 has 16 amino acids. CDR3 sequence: CASSSVGQGRNYGYTF. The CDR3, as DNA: TGTGCCAGCAGCTCAGTAGGACAGGGAAGGAACTATGGCTACACCTTC.

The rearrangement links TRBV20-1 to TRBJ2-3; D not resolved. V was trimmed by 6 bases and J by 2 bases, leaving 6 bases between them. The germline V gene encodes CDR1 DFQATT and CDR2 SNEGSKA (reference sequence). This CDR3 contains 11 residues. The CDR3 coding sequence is TGCAGTGCAGCATACACAGATACGCAGTATTTT. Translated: CSAAYTDTQYF.

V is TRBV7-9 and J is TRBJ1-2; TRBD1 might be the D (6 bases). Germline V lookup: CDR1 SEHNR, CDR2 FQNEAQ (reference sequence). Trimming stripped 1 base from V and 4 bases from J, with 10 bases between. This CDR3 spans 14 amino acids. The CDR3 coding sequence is TGTGCCAGCAGCTTAGGGGGGACACCCTATGGCTACACCTTC. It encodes CASSLGGTPYGYTF.

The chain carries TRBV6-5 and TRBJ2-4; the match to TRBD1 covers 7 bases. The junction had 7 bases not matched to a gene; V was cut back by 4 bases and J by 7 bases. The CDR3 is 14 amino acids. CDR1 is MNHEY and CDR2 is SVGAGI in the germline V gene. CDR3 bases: TGTGCCAGCAGTTCCCGGGACAGAAATAACATTCAGTACTTC. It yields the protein CASSSRDRNNIQYF.

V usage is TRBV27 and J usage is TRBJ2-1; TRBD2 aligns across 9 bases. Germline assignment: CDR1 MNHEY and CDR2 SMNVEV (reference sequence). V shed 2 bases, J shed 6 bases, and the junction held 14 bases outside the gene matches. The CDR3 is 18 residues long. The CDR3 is CASSLRGTRGGALNEQFF. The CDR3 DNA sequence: TGTGCCAGCAGTTTACGGGGGACTCGCGGGGGGGCCCTCAATGAGCAGTTCTTC.

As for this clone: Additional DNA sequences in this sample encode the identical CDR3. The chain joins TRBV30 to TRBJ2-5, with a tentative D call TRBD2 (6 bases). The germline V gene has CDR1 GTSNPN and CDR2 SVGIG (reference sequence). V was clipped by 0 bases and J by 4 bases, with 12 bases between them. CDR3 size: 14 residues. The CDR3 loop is CAWSVLSGVETQYF. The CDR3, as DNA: TGTGCCTGGAGTGTACTATCGGGAGTAGAGACCCAGTACTTC.

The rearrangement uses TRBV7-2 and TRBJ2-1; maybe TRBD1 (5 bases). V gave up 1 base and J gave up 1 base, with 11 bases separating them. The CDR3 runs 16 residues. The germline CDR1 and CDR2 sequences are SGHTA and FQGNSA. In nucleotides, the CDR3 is TGTGCCAGCAGCTTAGTCCCCCGACAGTCCTACAATGAGCAGTTCTTC. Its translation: CASSLVPRQSYNEQFF.

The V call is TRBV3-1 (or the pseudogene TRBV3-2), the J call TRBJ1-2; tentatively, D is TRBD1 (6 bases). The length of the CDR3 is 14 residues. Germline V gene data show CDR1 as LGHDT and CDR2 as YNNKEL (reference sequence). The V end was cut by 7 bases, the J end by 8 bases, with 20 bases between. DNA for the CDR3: TGTGCCAGCAAAACTGGCAGGGGATACCAGGGCTACACCTTC. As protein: CASKTGRGYQGYTF.

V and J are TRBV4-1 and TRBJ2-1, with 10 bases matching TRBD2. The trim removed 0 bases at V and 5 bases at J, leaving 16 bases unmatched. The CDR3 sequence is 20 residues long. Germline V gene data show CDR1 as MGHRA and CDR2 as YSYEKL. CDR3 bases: TGCGCCAGCAGCCAAGATCGCCCCCAGACTAGCGGGCGTCGGGACAATGAGCAGTTCTTC. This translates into CASSQDRPQTSGRRDNEQFF.